The sequence of this TCR beta chain was determined in a study of shared clonotypes between healthy human individuals. Study in general: Per-donor plates numbered three CD4 naive, three CD4 memory, two CD8 naive and one CD8 memory.

Turning to this clone: What it recognizes is unknown.

Regarding the study as a whole: Compared with memory subsets, naive subsets generally had larger estimated richness.

V was trimmed by 4 bases and J by 6 bases, leaving 13 bases between them. CDR1 is MGHRA, CDR2 YSYEKL, per germline. The CDR3 extends over 13 amino acids. In the naive CD8 group, cells lacked CD45RO and were positively selected for CCR7, so terminally differentiated effector memory CD45RA+ cells were left out. The data were produced by immunoSEQ multiplex PCR, yet TCRdb's version contains in-frame clones alone and is incomplete. The data contain about 610,000 clones, around 96% of them singletons. This rearrangement joins TRBV4-1 to TRBJ2-7, with D maybe TRBD1 (6 bases). This clonotype was sampled from a woman aged 30 to 39 in good health. Specimen: naive CD8+ T cells sorted from blood. Here the CDR3 reads CASSRVLGGEQYF. The CDR3, as DNA: TGCGCCAGCAGCCGAGTACTAGGGGGCGAGCAGTACTTC.